This is a list of T cell receptor beta chains from one sample in a study of identical twins. TCRdb used MiXCR to reprocess the 5' RACE reads, holding one entry per CDR3 protein. The sample lists 460,000 or so distinct CDR3 sequences, around 14% occurring once. This same sample was also part of a study on yellow fever vaccine responses in identical twins.

The material sequenced was CD4+ T cells sorted from blood. All receptors derive from a woman between 18 and 29 years old in good health. Both conserved end residues are part of each CDR3. A D gene is named only where the DNA matches it firmly. Clone size is stated in some rows and not others, as once, few, many or a class when expanded.

clone_size	v_call	j_call	d_call	cdr3_aa	cdr3_nt
NA	TRBV7-2	TRBJ1-1	NA	CASSLAVGWGAEAFF	TGTGCCAGCAGCTTAGCGGTGGGGTGGGGCGCTGAAGCTTTCTTT
NA	TRBV7-9	TRBJ2-1	TRBD2	CASSPVGLAGDNEQFF	TGTGCCAGCAGCCCCGTGGGACTAGCGGGGGACAATGAGCAGTTCTTC
NA	TRBV7-9	TRBJ2-7	TRBD2	CASSRGDPGGYEQYF	TGTGCCAGCAGCCGAGGAGACCCGGGGGGCTACGAGCAGTACTTC
NA	TRBV4-3	TRBJ2-1	NA	CASSQSVRSREQFF	TGCGCCAGCAGCCAATCGGTCCGTTCTCGTGAGCAGTTCTTC
few	TRBV6-2/TRBV6-3	TRBJ1-2	NA	CASKEFNYGYTF	TGTGCCAGCAAGGAATTTAACTATGGCTACACCTTC
many	TRBV12-3/TRBV12-4	TRBJ1-5	NA	CASSSNQPQHF	TGTGCCAGCAGTTCCAATCAGCCCCAGCATTTT
few	TRBV2	TRBJ2-7	TRBD1	CASSDHRGEGEQYF	TGTGCCAGCAGTGACCACAGGGGTGAGGGCGAGCAGTACTTC
few	TRBV5-1	TRBJ2-5	TRBD2	CASSSGTGTSGRWETQYF	TGCGCCAGCAGCTCGGGGACCGGGACTAGCGGGAGATGGGAGACCCAGTACTTC
many	TRBV4-3	TRBJ2-1	TRBD1	CASSQKGAESYNYNEQFF	TGCGCCAGCAGCCAAAAGGGGGCTGAGTCCTACAACTACAATGAGCAGTTCTTC
few	TRBV4-2	TRBJ2-7	TRBD2	CASSQEGGGVDEQYF	TGTGCCAGCAGCCAAGAAGGCGGGGGGGTCGACGAGCAGTACTTC
few	TRBV5-1	TRBJ2-7	NA	CASSLVGTAYEQYF	TGCGCCAGCAGCTTGGTGGGTACAGCCTACGAGCAGTACTTC
once	TRBV2	TRBJ2-1	NA	CASSALAYNEQFF	TGTGCCAGCAGTGCCCTAGCTTACAATGAGCAGTTCTTC
NA	TRBV2	TRBJ2-3	TRBD1	CASSEDSPGQGAADTQYF	TGTGCCAGCAGTGAAGACTCCCCGGGACAGGGGGCTGCAGATACGCAGTATTTT
NA	TRBV28	TRBJ2-1	NA	CASRTGGAKPYNEQFF	TGTGCCAGCAGAACAGGAGGGGCCAAACCTTACAATGAGCAGTTCTTC
NA	TRBV11-2	TRBJ2-1	TRBD2	CASSRGLAGGYSYNEQFF	TGTGCCAGCAGCCGGGGACTAGCGGGGGGTTACTCCTACAATGAGCAGTTCTTC
many	TRBV12-3/TRBV12-4	TRBJ2-5	TRBD2	CASSFRLADLQETQYF	TGTGCCAGCAGTTTCCGGCTAGCGGATCTCCAAGAGACCCAGTACTTC
few	TRBV20-1	TRBJ2-3	TRBD1	CSAPSPGTDYTDTQYF	TGCAGTGCTCCCTCTCCCGGGACAGATTACACAGATACGCAGTATTTT
few	TRBV5-6	TRBJ2-1	NA	CASSPGGQEQFF	TGTGCCAGCAGCCCGGGGGGACAGGAGCAGTTCTTC
NA	TRBV15	TRBJ2-7	TRBD1	CATSSTTGTGFIGYEQYF	TGTGCCACCAGCAGCACGACCGGGACAGGGTTTATCGGTTACGAGCAGTACTTC
few	TRBV7-2	TRBJ2-4	NA	CASSNRASQGDIQYF	TGTGCCAGCAGCAACCGGGCCTCCCAAGGGGACATTCAGTACTTC
few	TRBV5-1	TRBJ2-1	TRBD2	CASSNSLAGGRNEQFF	TGCGCCAGCAGCAACTCACTAGCGGGAGGGAGAAATGAGCAGTTCTTC
few	TRBV19	TRBJ2-7	TRBD1	CASSIETGAPYEQYF	TGTGCCAGTAGTATCGAAACAGGGGCACCCTACGAGCAGTACTTC
few	TRBV7-8	TRBJ2-5	NA	CASSLGGTYETQYF	TGTGCCAGCAGCTTAGGAGGGACTTACGAGACCCAGTACTTC
NA	TRBV11-3	TRBJ1-1	NA	CASSRGGTNTEAFF	TGTGCCAGCAGCCGCGGGGGGACGAACACTGAAGCTTTCTTT
many	TRBV7-9	TRBJ2-3	TRBD2	CASSLALAGVKDTQYF	TGTGCCAGCAGCTTAGCCCTAGCGGGAGTGAAAGATACGCAGTATTTT
NA	TRBV20-1	TRBJ2-1	NA	CSALSPRAPRGEQFF	TGCAGTGCTCTCTCACCCCGGGCCCCACGGGGTGAGCAGTTCTTC
many	TRBV5-6	TRBJ2-1	NA	CASSFLQGGLNEQFF	TGTGCCAGCAGCTTCTTACAGGGAGGACTCAATGAGCAGTTCTTC